The T cell receptor (beta chain) under discussion was sequenced for a study of OX40 agonist ivuxolimab in advanced cancers. Sequenced by immunoSEQ multiplex PCR; TCRdb stores in-frame clones only, minus some. The sample includes 20,000 to 25,000 clones, around 82% of them seen just once. In germline, CDR1 is ENHRY, CDR2 SYGVKD. V gave up 3 bases and J gave up 0 bases; unmatched junction bases: 3. There are 15 residues in the CDR3. The receptor's source is an adult with an advanced solid tumor such as melanoma, head and neck, liver or kidney cancer. The gene calls are TRBV10-3 and TRBJ1-1, with 8 nucleotides matching TRBD1. This material consisted of CD4+ or CD8+ T cells sorted from blood, taken in a trial of the OX40 agonist ivuxolimab. Written as DNA, the CDR3 is TGTGCCATCAGTGATACAGGGGGGTTGAACACTGAAGCTTTCTTT. The encoded protein is CAISDTGGLNTEAFF.